One and the same sample provided the 20 T cell receptor beta chains below, sequenced in a study of blood T cell repertoires in COVID-19. The repertoire was sequenced with immunoSEQ multiplex PCR; TCRdb's copy has only in-frame clones and lacks some. This table has some 150,000 clones, about 79% appearing once. The sample was peripheral blood. These receptors originate from a woman aged 45-65 years in a cohort sampled during active or convalescent COVID-19.

The V and J genes are TRBV6-5 and TRBJ2-7; 8 bases agree with TRBD1. The junction had 12 bases not matched to a gene; V was cut back by 10 bases and J by 4 bases. Germline lookup yields CDR1 MNHEY and CDR2 SVGAGI. The CDR3 runs 14 residues. As DNA, the CDR3 is TGTGCCACGGTAGACGGACAGGGAGGATACGAGCAGTACTTC. Its protein is CATVDGQGGYEQYF.

The genes are TRBV5-1 and TRBJ1-1; D ambiguous. The germline CDR1 and CDR2 sequences are SGHRS and YFSETQ. The CDR3 loop spans 15 amino acids. V gave up 4 bases and J gave up 4 bases, with 17 bases separating them. In nucleotides, the CDR3 is TGCGCCAGCAGCCCATTTCTGCAGGTAGGCACTGAAGCTTTCTTT. It yields the protein CASSPFLQVGTEAFF.

This chain joins TRBV7-2 and TRBJ1-2, with TRBD1 matching 8 bases. Germline-derived CDR1 and CDR2 are SGHTA and FQGNSA. The CDR3 loop spans 15 amino acids. V gave up 5 bases and J gave up 2 bases; unmatched junction bases: 7. In DNA, the CDR3 is TGTGCCAGCAGCCTAAGGACAGGGACCAACTATGGCTACACCTTC. Amino acid sequence: CASSLRTGTNYGYTF. The whole variable domain, remainder taken from reference TRBV7-2 and TRBJ1-2, is GAGVSQSPSNKVTEKGKDVELRCDPISGHTALYWYRQSLGQGLEFLIYFQGNSAPDKSGLPSDRFSAERTGGSVSTLTIQRTQQEDSAVYLCASSLRTGTNYGYTFGSGTRLTVV.

The chain has TRBV4-1 and TRBJ1-4; D is undetermined. V was clipped by 0 bases and J by 8 bases, with 13 bases between them. Germline-derived CDR1 and CDR2 are MGHRA and YSYEKL. The CDR3 is made up of 15 amino acids. CDR3 coding DNA: TGCGCCAGCAGCCAAGACGGGGTCGCTTACGAAAAACTGTTTTTT. Protein product: CASSQDGVAYEKLFF.

This clone came up a few times. This chain uses TRBV3-1 (or the pseudogene TRBV3-2) with TRBJ2-7, with D possibly being TRBD1 (6 bases). Trimming removed 9 bases from V and 2 bases from J, with 8 bases in between. Germline loops: CDR1 LGHDT, CDR2 YNNKEL (reference sequence). The CDR3 has 11 amino acids. CDR3 in amino acids: CASGQTYEQYF. DNA of the CDR3: TGTGCCAGTGGACAGACCTACGAGCAGTACTTC.

The table lists this clone with a few counts. The rearrangement links TRBV2 to TRBJ2-5; 14 positions match TRBD2. The CDR3 covers 16 residues. J gave up 1 base and V 6 bases, and 4 bases lay outside the gene matches. Germline CDR1 is SNHLY and CDR2 is FYNNEI. CDR3 sequence: CASRTTSGGGQETQYF. The DNA for the CDR3 is TGTGCCAGCAGGACGACTAGCGGGGGGGGCCAAGAGACCCAGTACTTC.

V usage is TRBV6-1 and J usage is TRBJ2-7, with D possibly being TRBD2 (6 bases). The CDR3 has 16 amino acids. CDR1 is MNHNS, CDR2 SASEGT, per germline. V lost 4 bases to trimming and J lost 4 bases, with 20 bases between them. Here the CDR3 reads CASSVPAGTGFYEQYF. In DNA, the CDR3 is TGTGCCAGCAGTGTACCCGCCGGGACTGGCTTTTACGAGCAGTACTTC.

The chain has TRBV2 and TRBJ1-4, with 7 bases lining up with TRBD1. This CDR3 region has 15 residues. Germline CDR1 and CDR2: SNHLY and FYNNEI. V gave up 6 bases and J gave up 8 bases; unmatched junction bases: 12. This CDR3 is CASSDETGVGEKLFF. The CDR3 bases are TGTGCCAGCAGCGACGAAACAGGGGTGGGGGAAAAACTGTTTTTT.

J is TRBJ2-5 and V is TRBV9, with 13 bases matching TRBD2. Germline V gene sequence: CDR1 SGDLS, CDR2 YYNGEE. The CDR3 is made up of 16 amino acids. J was trimmed by 3 bases and V by 4 bases; bases with no gene match: 6. The CDR3: CASSLGGLAGEETQYF. The CDR3 bases are TGTGCCAGCAGCCTGGGAGGACTAGCGGGGGAAGAGACCCAGTACTTC.

A note on this clone: Additional DNA sequences in this sample encode the identical CDR3. This sequence joins TRBV5-1 and TRBJ2-2; 7 nucleotides match TRBD1. This CDR3 spans 15 amino acids. The germline V gene has CDR1 SGHRS and CDR2 YFSETQ. Trimming removed 0 bases from V and 2 bases from J; junction bases left unmatched: 1. The DNA of the CDR3 is TGCGCCAGCAGCTTGGGACAGGGCAACACCGGGGAGCTGTTTTTT. Amino acids: CASSLGQGNTGELFF.

This clone was observed a handful of times. The sample holds other DNA sequences that translate to the same CDR3. The chain recombines TRBV27 with TRBJ1-5; no firm D call. In germline, CDR1 is MNHEY, CDR2 SMNVEV (reference sequence). Trimming took 5 bases from V and 3 from J, leaving 11 bases between them. This CDR3 comprises 14 residues. CDR3 amino acids: CASSLLGANQPQHF. The CDR3 DNA follows: TGTGCCAGCAGTCTTCTTGGAGCCAATCAGCCCCAGCATTTT.

V usage is TRBV15 and J usage is TRBJ1-1; 7 positions agree with TRBD1. This CDR3 is 15 amino acids long. Trimming removed 0 bases from V and 4 bases from J; junction bases left unmatched: 5. CDR1 and CDR2 from the germline V gene are LNHNV and YYDKDF (reference sequence). CDR3 sequence reads: CATSRDIQGFTEAFF. In nucleotides, the CDR3 is TGTGCCACCAGCAGAGATATACAGGGGTTCACTGAAGCTTTCTTT.

The J gene is TRBJ2-6, the V gene TRBV19; the D is unclear. The CDR3 has 15 amino acids. V dropped 8 bases and J dropped 0 bases, with 11 bases sitting between them. From germline, CDR1 is LNHDA and CDR2 SQIVND (reference sequence). The CDR3 DNA sequence: TGTGCCAGTGTCAGAGGCTCCTCTGGGGCCAACGTCCTGACTTTC. The encoded protein is CASVRGSSGANVLTF. The full variable domain, completed using reference TRBV19 and TRBJ2-6, is DGGITQSPKYLFRKEGQNVTLSCEQNLNHDAMYWYRQDPGQGLRLIYYSQIVNDFQKGDIAEGYSVSREKKESFPLTVTSAQKNPTAFYLCASVRGSSGANVLTFGAGSRLTVL.

The CDR3 here is CASSQELAGGMRAKNIQYF. In DNA form, the CDR3 reads TGCGCCAGCAGCCAGGAACTAGCGGGGGGGATGAGAGCCAAAAACATTCAGTACTTC. The chain combines TRBV4-1 with TRBJ2-4; 13 bases are shared with TRBD2. Germline loops: CDR1 MGHRA, CDR2 YSYEKL. J lost 0 bases, V lost 3 bases, and 8 bases had no gene match. The CDR3 spans 19 residues.

This chain connects TRBV11-3 to TRBJ2-7, with TRBD1 identical over 8 bases. CDR1 and CDR2 from the germline V gene are SGHNT and YENEEA. J was trimmed by 2 bases and V by 5 bases; bases with no gene match: 5. The CDR3 is made up of 14 amino acids. CDR3 DNA: TGTGCCAGCAGCGGGGGACAGGCCCCCTACGAGCAGTACTTC. Protein: CASSGGQAPYEQYF.

This clone was counted only a few times. This chain joins TRBV19 and TRBJ2-7; 9 bases are shared with TRBD1. CDR3 length equals 14 residues. The trim removed 6 bases at V and 3 bases at J, leaving 6 bases unmatched. Per germline, CDR1 LNHDA and CDR2 SQIVND (reference sequence). The CDR3 reads CASRETGGRYEQYF. In DNA form, the CDR3 reads TGTGCCAGTAGGGAGACAGGGGGTCGCTACGAGCAGTACTTC.

In this sample, this clone turned up once. This chain connects TRBV19 to TRBJ1-2; D gene unclear. V lost 1 base to trimming and J lost 4 bases, with 10 bases between them. The germline CDR1 and CDR2 sequences are LNHDA and SQIVND (reference sequence). The CDR3 runs to 14 residues. The CDR3 DNA sequence: TGTGCCAGTAGTATAGCCGCTATTAGCTATGGCTACACCTTC. It translates to CASSIAAISYGYTF.

The V and J genes are TRBV6-5 and TRBJ2-7; possibly TRBD1 for D (6 bases). CDR1 is MNHEY and CDR2 is SVGAGI in the germline V gene. CDR3 length equals 13 residues. V was pared by 6 bases and J by 3 bases, with 12 bases between. CDR3 in amino acids: CASSWTANYEQYF. The CDR3, as DNA: TGTGCCAGCAGCTGGACAGCAAACTACGAGCAGTACTTC.

This clone occurred once. The rearrangement links TRBV2 to TRBJ2-7; 9 nucleotides agree with TRBD1. Trimming removed 6 bases from V and 3 bases from J; junction bases left unmatched: 6. Germline V gene sequence: CDR1 SNHLY, CDR2 FYNNEI. The CDR3 spans 14 residues. Written as DNA, the CDR3 is TGTGCCAGCAGCGCGGAGACAGGGGGCTACGAGCAGTACTTC. Its translation is CASSAETGGYEQYF.

This chain connects TRBV3-1 (or the pseudogene TRBV3-2) to TRBJ2-5, with D possibly being TRBD2 (6 bases). V dropped 6 bases and J dropped 7 bases, with 21 bases sitting between them. Germline values: CDR1 LGHDT, CDR2 YNNKEL (reference sequence). The CDR3 is 15 amino acids. The CDR3 DNA sequence: TGTGCCAGCAGGCGACTTTCTTCCCCCGGGAGGACCCAGTACTTC. Protein: CASRRLSSPGRTQYF.